The following is a T cell receptor (beta chain) sequence with its context. Its antigen is not identified. It was 5'RACE with constant-segment primers that produced the TCR alpha and TCR beta cDNA libraries, which carried sample barcodes and UMIs. From the 5' RACE reads, TCRdb called clonotypes with MiXCR, one entry per CDR3 protein. In the table there are more than 200,000 distinct CDR3 sequences, 15% to 20% of which are singletons. These data come from a study of T-cell memory formation after mild COVID-19. The germline CDR1 and CDR2 sequences are SGHRS and YFSETQ. There are 15 residues in the CDR3. The germline V and J ends were trimmed by 0 bases and 4 bases, with 13 bases remaining between them. General study findings and limits: Cross-reactive memory appears to have joined, as suggested by some responding clones showing up in pre-infection memory. Whereas later expanders leaned CD4+, clones contracting day 15 to 85 showed a balanced CD4/CD8 makeup. The study found contracting CD4+ clones mainly in CM and EM and contracting CD8+ clones in EMRA.

The sample was PBMCs or a T cell subset sorted from them (not recorded which). The TCR sequence derives from a man aged 18-30 years who had mild COVID-19 (a few samples of this study predate the infection). Cell type and time point are not known. This chain uses TRBV5-1 with TRBJ1-2, with no clear D. As DNA, the CDR3 is TGCGCCAGCAGCTTGGCCTCGGGCACCGCCTATGGCTACACCTTC. Translated, it gives CASSLASGTAYGYTF.